Below are 30 T cell receptor beta chains sequenced from a single sample in a study of shared clonotypes between healthy human individuals. The protocol was immunoSEQ multiplex PCR, while the TCRdb copy is restricted to in-frame clones and leaves out a portion. The sample holds 2.5 million or so clones, over 85% seen once. The sequencing sample was made of naive CD4+ T cells sorted from blood. Noted subset: CD45RA+ positively selected. The receptors stem from a man younger than 35 in good health.

CDR3 sequence: CASSSNAGIATYEQYF. For the CDR3, the DNA is TGTGCCAGCAGCTCGAACGCCGGGATTGCCACCTACGAGCAGTACTTC. V is TRBV5-8 and J is TRBJ2-7; possible D gene TRBD2, 5 bases. Germline V gene lookup returns CDR1 SGHTS and CDR2 YDEGEE. Between the trimmed V and J ends, which lost 3 bases and 2 bases, there was a span of 18 bases. CDR3 size: 16 residues.

The chain employs TRBV6-1 and TRBJ1-1; D ambiguous. The CDR3 has 15 amino acids. Germline assignment: CDR1 MNHNS and CDR2 SASEGT. Trimming stripped 1 base from V and 0 bases from J, with 9 bases between. The CDR3 protein is CASSEVPNLNTEAFF. The CDR3 region has the DNA TGTGCCAGCAGTGAAGTTCCCAACCTGAACACTGAAGCTTTCTTT.

This clone was detected once. The chain is built from TRBV19 and TRBJ1-5; D remains unclear. The CDR3 runs to 15 residues. CDR1 and CDR2 from the germline V gene are LNHDA and SQIVND (reference sequence). V shed 5 bases and J shed 0 bases, with 11 bases lying between them. CDR3 nucleotide sequence: TGTGCCAGTAGTTGGGAGCCTTATAGCAATCAGCCCCAGCATTTT. This codes for CASSWEPYSNQPQHF.

V is TRBV6-1 and J is TRBJ1-4; tentative D call: TRBD1 (6 bases). V was shortened by 7 bases and J by 5 bases, with 14 bases between the two germline ends. This CDR3 is 14 amino acids long. The germline V gene has CDR1 MNHNS and CDR2 SASEGT. The CDR3 protein is CASTGGGGNEKLFF. The CDR3, as DNA: TGTGCCAGCACCGGGGGCGGGGGCAATGAAAAACTGTTTTTT.

The rearrangement joins TRBV7-2 to TRBJ1-3; D remains unclear. This CDR3 contains 16 residues. Per germline, CDR1 SGHTA and CDR2 FQGNSA. Between the trimmed V and J ends, which lost 0 bases and 4 bases, there was a span of 13 bases. The CDR3 loop reads CASSLAGSTVGNTIYF. The CDR3 DNA sequence: TGTGCCAGCAGCTTAGCAGGCTCGACGGTCGGAAACACCATATATTTT. The full variable domain, rest sourced from reference TRBV7-2 and TRBJ1-3, is GAGVSQSPSNKVTEKGKDVELRCDPISGHTALYWYRQSLGQGLEFLIYFQGNSAPDKSGLPSDRFSAERTGGSVSTLTIQRTQQEDSAVYLCASSLAGSTVGNTIYFGEGSWLTVV.

The chain couples TRBV29-1 to TRBJ1-1, with D possibly TRBD1 on 6 matching bases. Germline CDR1 and CDR2: SQVTM and ANQGSEA. CDR3 length: 14 amino acids. Trimming shortened V by 7 bases and J by 2 bases, and 17 bases separated the two germline ends. The CDR3: CSGASGTSNTEAFF. The CDR3 region has the DNA TGCAGCGGGGCCTCCGGGACATCCAACACTGAAGCTTTCTTT.

This clone was seen only once. This CDR3 reads CASSYDGQLSYEQYF. For the CDR3, the DNA is TGTGCCAGCAGTTACGACGGCCAACTTTCCTACGAGCAGTACTTC. This chain connects TRBV6-6 to TRBJ2-7; unclear D gene. With 2 bases removed from V and 1 base from J, the gap between germline ends came to 12 bases. Per germline, CDR1 MNHNY and CDR2 SVGAGI (reference sequence). This CDR3 has 15 residues.

J is TRBJ2-3 and V is TRBV11-2; no definite D call. This CDR3 is built from 13 residues. Germline lookup yields CDR1 SGHAT and CDR2 FQNNGV. Deletions cut 0 bases from V and 1 base from J, with 2 bases between. The DNA of the CDR3 is TGTGCCAGCAGCTTAGAGGGCACAGATACGCAGTATTTT. Translated, it gives CASSLEGTDTQYF. The variable domain in full, with the rest retrieved from reference TRBV11-2 and TRBJ2-3, is EAGVAQSPRYKIIEKRQSVAFWCNPISGHATLYWYQQILGQGPKLLIQFQNNGVVDDSQLPKDRFSAERLKGVDSTLKIQPAKLEDSAVYLCASSLEGTDTQYFGPGTRLTVL.

The chain joins TRBV12-2 to TRBJ2-3. TRBV12-2 is described as a pseudogene. The CDR3 is 19 residues long. CDR3 DNA: TGTGCAAGTCGCCTTCAACGAAAAAAGCGACAACAGCCCGTGGATACGCAGTATTTT. Protein sequence: CASRLQRKKRQQPVDTQYF.

A note on this clone: This same CDR3 is encoded by further DNA sequences in the sample. The chain uses TRBV10-3 and TRBJ2-6; D remains ambiguous. Germline CDR1 ENHRY, CDR2 SYGVKD. The CDR3 has 13 residues. V was pared by 6 bases and J by 1 base, with 4 bases between. In DNA form, the CDR3 reads TGTGCCATCAGGGATTCTGGGGCCAACGTCCTGACTTTC. This encodes CAIRDSGANVLTF.

The V call is TRBV1, the J call TRBJ2-7; TRBD1 reflects the table's D call only, with no check against the DNA. TRBV1 is termed a pseudogene. This CDR3 region has 14 residues. The CDR3 spells CTSSSGTAHYEQYF. The CDR3 DNA follows: TGCACCAGCAGCTCCGGGACAGCTCACTACGAGCAGTACTTC.

The chain couples TRBV19 to TRBJ1-3; D is perhaps TRBD1 (6 bases). Germline values: CDR1 LNHDA, CDR2 SQIVND (reference sequence). The CDR3 is made up of 13 amino acids. Trimming took 9 bases from V and 2 from J, leaving 11 bases between them. CDR3 sequence: CASRGVAGNTIYF. CDR3 nucleotides: TGTGCCAGCAGGGGAGTAGCTGGAAACACCATATATTTT.

The genes are TRBV15 and TRBJ1-4; no definite D call. The CDR3 sequence is 16 residues long. Germline loops: CDR1 LNHNV, CDR2 YYDKDF (reference sequence). Trimming cost V 4 bases and J 10 bases, with 22 bases left between them. CDR3 region: CATSTALPEPRLKLFF. CDR3 bases: TGTGCCACCAGCACCGCGCTCCCGGAGCCCCGGTTAAAACTGTTTTTT.

This chain joins TRBV19 and TRBJ2-5; maybe TRBD1 (5 bases). Between the trimmed V and J ends, which lost 6 bases and 5 bases, there was a span of 19 bases. The CDR3 totals 15 residues. The germline gives CDR1 LNHDA, CDR2 SQIVND (reference sequence). For the CDR3, the DNA is TGTGCCAGTAGCCTCCAGGGCGCCCGGATCGAGACCCAGTACTTC. Translation: CASSLQGARIETQYF. Supplemented by reference TRBV19 and TRBJ2-5, the full variable domain reads DGGITQSPKYLFRKEGQNVTLSCEQNLNHDAMYWYRQDPGQGLRLIYYSQIVNDFQKGDIAEGYSVSREKKESFPLTVTSAQKNPTAFYLCASSLQGARIETQYFGPGTRLLVL.

This sequence joins TRBV5-4 and TRBJ1-4; 9 bases line up with TRBD1. The CDR3 runs to 15 residues. V shed 1 base and J 7 bases; nucleotides not matched to a gene: 5. CDR1 is SGHNT, CDR2 YYREEE, per germline (reference sequence). CDR3 sequence (DNA): TGTGCCAGCAGCTTGTCCCAGGACAGGGGTGAAAAACTGTTTTTT. Protein product: CASSLSQDRGEKLFF.

As for this clone: One junction end disagrees with the germline gene, perhaps due to a read error. Other DNA sequences from this sample encode an identical CDR3 as well. This chain joins TRBV5-6 and TRBJ2-7; 8 nucleotides line up with TRBD1. Per germline, CDR1 SGHDT and CDR2 YYEEEE. CDR3 size: 16 residues. The CDR3: CASSAGRQGRTYEQYF. CDR3 bases: TGTGCCAGCAGCGCAGGAAGACAGGGGCGAACCTACGAGCAGTATTTC.

About this clone: In the same sample, other DNA sequences code for this CDR3. The chain has TRBV5-1 and TRBJ2-3; D is possibly TRBD1 or TRBD2 (6 bases each). The CDR3 spans 14 residues. The germline V and J ends were trimmed by 5 bases and 0 bases, with 10 bases remaining between them. Germline V CDR1 and CDR2: SGHRS, YFSETQ. Here the CDR3 reads CASSRGDSTDTQYF. The CDR3 coding sequence is TGCGCCAGCAGTAGGGGGGACAGCACAGATACGCAGTATTTT.

This rearrangement joins TRBV11-2 to TRBJ2-1; D call uncertain. The germline V and J ends were trimmed by 0 bases and 12 bases, with 6 bases remaining between them. Germline V gene data show CDR1 as SGHAT and CDR2 as FQNNGV. The CDR3 runs 11 residues. CDR3 amino acids: CASSLDRRQFF. The CDR3 DNA reads TGTGCCAGCAGCTTAGATCGGAGGCAGTTCTTC.

This clone was observed a single time. The chain couples TRBV2 to TRBJ2-3, with D possibly TRBD2 on 7 matching bases. Germline assignment: CDR1 SNHLY and CDR2 FYNNEI. Deletions cut 7 bases from V and 5 bases from J, with 19 bases between. This CDR3 has 15 amino acids. CDR3 protein: CASNLGAGRGDTQYF. In DNA form, the CDR3 reads TGTGCCAGCAATCTGGGGGCGGGGAGGGGAGATACGCAGTATTTT.

A remark on this clone: At one end the junction does not follow the germline gene, possibly because of a read error. CDR3 residues: CASSASGGSANTGELFF. The CDR3 nucleotides are TGTGCTAGCAGCGCAAGTGGCGGCTCCGCGAACACCGGGGAGCTGTTTTTT. This chain links TRBV7-7 with TRBJ2-2; no firm D call. The CDR3 loop spans 17 amino acids. Germline V lookup: CDR1 SSHAT, CDR2 FNYEAQ (reference sequence).

V is TRBV5-1 and J is TRBJ1-6; 7 bases align to TRBD1. CDR1 is SGHRS and CDR2 is YFSETQ in the germline V gene. V trimming: 3 bases; J trimming: 5 bases; junction bases outside the gene matches: 8. This CDR3 spans 16 amino acids. The DNA for the CDR3 is TGCGCCAGCAGCTCAAATCCAGGGGGTAATAATTCACCCCTCCACTTT. Translated, it gives CASSSNPGGNNSPLHF.

V gene TRBV6-6 combines with J gene TRBJ2-7; weak D call: TRBD2 (7 bases). This CDR3 spans 14 amino acids. Trimming stripped 6 bases from V and 4 bases from J, with 16 bases between. Germline V gene lookup returns CDR1 MNHNY and CDR2 SVGAGI (reference sequence). The CDR3 spells CASRHGGTFYEQYF. The DNA for the CDR3 is TGTGCCAGCAGACACGGGGGGACATTTTACGAGCAGTACTTC.

This chain uses TRBV5-4 with TRBJ2-2, with TRBD2 matching over 8 bases. Per the germline V gene, CDR1 is SGHNT and CDR2 is YYREEE (reference sequence). The trim removed 4 bases at V and 6 bases at J, leaving 11 bases unmatched. CDR3 length: 16 residues. The CDR3 loop reads CASSEQRGGFAGELFF. The CDR3 nucleotides are TGTGCCAGCAGCGAGCAACGGGGGGGCTTCGCCGGGGAGCTGTTTTTT. The full variable domain, rest sourced from reference TRBV5-4 and TRBJ2-2, is ETGVTQSPTHLIKTRGQQVTLRCSSQSGHNTVSWYQQALGQGPQFIFQYYREEENGRGNFPPRFSGLQFPNYSSELNVNALELDDSALYLCASSEQRGGFAGELFFGEGSRLTVL.

As for this clone: Mismatch with germline at one junction end may stem from a read error. V is TRBV7-7 and J is TRBJ2-1, with 16 bases lining up with TRBD2. The CDR3 has 15 residues. Germline CDR1 reads SSHAT; CDR2 reads FNYEAQ (reference sequence). The CDR3 protein is CASSSAGLAGGEQFF. CDR3 sequence (DNA): TGTGCTAGCAGCTCCGCGGGACTAGCGGGGGGGGAGCAGTTCTTC.

This chain connects TRBV9 to TRBJ2-7, with 11 positions matching TRBD2. The ends lost 10 bases at V and 2 bases at J; junction bases unmatched: 8. Germline CDR1 is SGDLS and CDR2 is YYNGEE. The CDR3 has 14 amino acids. Here the CDR3 reads CASNPSGGTYEQYF. The CDR3, as DNA: TGTGCCTCAAATCCTAGCGGGGGGACCTACGAGCAGTACTTC.

The chain couples TRBV21-1 to TRBJ1-1. TRBV21-1 is an annotated pseudogene. The CDR3 is 12 amino acids. The CDR3 DNA is TGTGCCAGCATAGTGGTGGGCACTGAAGCTTTCTTT. This sequence encodes CASIVVGTEAFF.

This clone was recorded only once. J is TRBJ2-2 and V is TRBV5-4; 11 positions match TRBD1. V lost 4 bases to trimming and J lost 5 bases; unmatched junction nucleotides: 10. Germline values: CDR1 SGHNT, CDR2 YYREEE (reference sequence). The CDR3 covers 17 residues. The CDR3 region has the DNA TGTGCCAGCAGCCAGGGGGACAGGGGGTTGAATACCGGGGAGCTGTTTTTT. This gives the protein CASSQGDRGLNTGELFF.

J is TRBJ1-2 and V is TRBV14; no clear D. V was clipped by 0 bases and J by 3 bases, with 11 bases between them. Germline lookup yields CDR1 SGHDN and CDR2 FVKESK. This CDR3 has 15 residues. In DNA, the CDR3 is TGTGCCAGCAGCCAAGATCCGACGACGTACTATGGCTACACCTTC. This encodes CASSQDPTTYYGYTF.

The gene calls are TRBV30 and TRBJ2-1; either TRBD1 or TRBD2 may supply D (5 bases each). The V and J ends lost 3 bases and 8 bases respectively, with 8 bases between them. This CDR3 has 11 amino acids. Per the germline V gene, CDR1 is GTSNPN and CDR2 is SVGIG (reference sequence). The CDR3, as DNA: TGTGCCTGGAGCGGGGCCTATGAGCAGTTCTTC. Translating it yields CAWSGAYEQFF. Combining the CDR3 with reference TRBV30 and TRBJ2-1 gives the whole variable domain SQTIHQWPATLVQPVGSPLSLECTVEGTSNPNLYWYRQAAGRGLQLLFYSVGIGQISSEVPQNLSASRPQDRQFILSSKKLLLSDSGFYLCAWSGAYEQFFGPGTRLTVL.

Comments on this clone: Other DNA variants within this sample encode the same CDR3. The chain combines TRBV5-4 with TRBJ2-7, with D unresolved. This CDR3 region has 14 residues. Trimming took 0 bases from V and 2 from J, leaving 9 bases between them. Germline V gives CDR1 SGHNT, CDR2 YYREEE (reference sequence). The CDR3 DNA sequence: TGTGCCAGCAGCTTGGATGGTGGGCCCTACGAGCAGTACTTC. Translating it yields CASSLDGGPYEQYF.